A single sample is the source of the 30 T cell receptor beta chains below, sequenced in a study of shared T cell receptors in the human thymus. TCRdb's table, derived via immunoSEQ multiplex PCR, lists solely in-frame clones and lacks some. In the table there are over 350,000 clones, 95% of which are singletons. Material: thymocytes. Receptors originate from a human donor.

The V call is TRBV4-1, the J call TRBJ2-7; TRBD2 matches at 13 bases. The J segment lost 0 bases and the V segment lost 0 bases, leaving 8 bases of the junction unmatched. Per the germline V gene, CDR1 is MGHRA and CDR2 is YSYEKL. The CDR3 contains 19 residues. This CDR3 reads CASSQERTSGRTSSYEQYF. In DNA, the CDR3 is TGCGCCAGCAGCCAAGAGAGGACTAGCGGGAGAACTAGCTCCTACGAGCAGTACTTC.

J is TRBJ2-2 and V is TRBV6-5, with 11 bases lining up with TRBD2. This CDR3 contains 16 residues. Germline CDR1 and CDR2: MNHEY and SVGAGI. J was trimmed by 3 bases and V by 4 bases; bases with no gene match: 4. The CDR3 sequence: CASSLKLAGDTGELFF. The CDR3 DNA follows: TGTGCCAGCAGTTTGAAACTAGCGGGAGACACCGGGGAGCTGTTTTTT.

This chain connects TRBV4-1 to TRBJ2-1, with 9 bases lining up with TRBD1. CDR1 is MGHRA, CDR2 YSYEKL, per germline. The CDR3 loop spans 16 amino acids. V shed 2 bases and J 5 bases; nucleotides not matched to a gene: 7. CDR3 in DNA: TGCGCCAGCAGCCAACCACAGGGGGCCCCCAACAATGAGCAGTTCTTC. This sequence encodes CASSQPQGAPNNEQFF.

V is TRBV29-1 and J is TRBJ2-1, with 10 bases identical to TRBD2. The junction had 6 bases not matched to a gene; V was cut back by 7 bases and J by 12 bases. Looked up from germline, CDR1 is SQVTM and CDR2 is ANQGSEA. This CDR3 has 11 amino acids. CDR3 region: CSGLAGRGQFF. CDR3 DNA: TGCAGCGGACTAGCGGGCCGAGGGCAGTTCTTC.

The CDR3 coding sequence is TGTGCCAGCAGTTTTCTCAGTGGTTACGAGCAGTACTTC. It yields the protein CASSFLSGYEQYF. The chain is built from TRBV6-5 and TRBJ2-7, with unresolved D. Germline V gene lookup returns CDR1 MNHEY and CDR2 SVGAGI. The CDR3 extends over 13 amino acids. The ends were cut back, 4 bases at V and 4 bases at J, with 11 bases in the middle.

The chain carries TRBV14 and TRBJ2-2; the match to TRBD1 covers 8 bases. CDR1 and CDR2 (germline): SGHDN, FVKESK. V shed 1 base, J shed 0 bases, and the junction held 13 bases outside the gene matches. This CDR3 region has 20 residues. CDR3: CASSQATWDRTIANTGELFF. In DNA form, the CDR3 reads TGTGCCAGCAGCCAAGCAACTTGGGACAGGACAATCGCGAACACCGGGGAGCTGTTTTTT.

The CDR3 DNA reads as TGTGCCAGCAGCCCACAGGGGACCCAAGAGACCCAGTACTTC. As protein: CASSPQGTQETQYF. This chain connects TRBV11-3 to TRBJ2-5; TRBD1 matches 7 bases. The germline CDR1 and CDR2 sequences are SGHNT and YENEEA. V lost 5 bases to trimming and J lost 1 base; unmatched junction nucleotides: 4. The CDR3 is 14 residues long. The complete variable domain, with remaining parts taken from reference TRBV11-3 and TRBJ2-5, reads EAGVVQSPRYKIIEKKQPVAFWCNPISGHNTLYWYLQNLGQGPELLIRYENEEAVDDSQLPKDRFSAERLKGVDSTLKIQPAELGDSAVYLCASSPQGTQETQYFGPGTRLLVL.

The V gene is TRBV19, the J gene TRBJ2-1; TRBD2 is a possible D gene (6 bases). CDR3 length: 16 residues. Looked up from germline, CDR1 is LNHDA and CDR2 is SQIVND (reference sequence). Trimming removed 4 bases at V and 6 bases at J, with 19 bases between. In nucleotides, the CDR3 is TGTGCCAGTAGTAGTACCGGGACCCCCGGGGGCAATGAGCAGTTCTTC. Translated: CASSSTGTPGGNEQFF.

V gene TRBV10-3 combines with J gene TRBJ1-4; 9 positions agree with TRBD1. The CDR3 runs 14 residues. Per the germline V gene, CDR1 is ENHRY and CDR2 is SYGVKD. The J segment lost 8 bases and the V segment lost 5 bases, leaving 6 bases of the junction unmatched. The DNA for the CDR3 is TGTGCCATCAGTAAGTGGACAGGGGAAGAAAAACTGTTTTTT. This encodes CAISKWTGEEKLFF.

This chain links TRBV19 with TRBJ1-3; D remains ambiguous. The CDR3 has 17 amino acids. V lost 4 bases, J lost 3 bases, and 19 bases lay in between. Germline V gives CDR1 LNHDA, CDR2 SQIVND (reference sequence). The chain's CDR3 is CASSTPPEDGIGNTIYF. The CDR3 region has the DNA TGTGCCAGTAGTACCCCTCCAGAAGACGGAATTGGAAACACCATATATTTT.

The genes are TRBV11-3 and TRBJ2-1, with D possibly being TRBD2 (6 bases). CDR3 length: 16 residues. Between the trimmed V and J ends, which lost 5 bases and 3 bases, there was a span of 17 bases. Germline V gene lookup returns CDR1 SGHNT and CDR2 YENEEA. The CDR3: CASSPRLQEGYNEQFF. Written as DNA, the CDR3 is TGTGCCAGCAGCCCCCGTCTTCAGGAGGGCTACAATGAGCAGTTCTTC.

J is TRBJ1-1 and V is TRBV4-3, with TRBD1 identical over 8 bases. Germline V gene lookup returns CDR1 LGHNA and CDR2 YSLEER. Trimming took 3 bases from V and 1 from J; bases not matched to a gene: 19. This CDR3 contains 20 residues. The CDR3 spells CASSHPAAAGQGRSNTEAFF. For the CDR3, the DNA is TGCGCCAGCAGCCACCCGGCGGCGGCCGGACAGGGACGGTCGAACACTGAAGCTTTCTTT.

The V call is TRBV27, the J call TRBJ1-1; TRBD1 is a possible D gene (6 bases). Trimming cost V 5 bases and J 1 base, with 11 bases left between them. CDR3 size: 14 residues. CDR1 and CDR2 from the germline V gene are MNHEY and SMNVEV (reference sequence). The chain's CDR3 is CASSPRTANTEAFF. DNA for the CDR3: TGTGCCAGCAGTCCAAGGACAGCGAACACTGAAGCTTTCTTT.

The J gene is TRBJ2-7, the V gene TRBV19, with D uncertain. The CDR3 is made up of 11 amino acids. CDR1 and CDR2 from the germline V gene are LNHDA and SQIVND (reference sequence). Trimming shortened V by 2 bases and J by 5 bases, and 4 bases separated the two germline ends. CDR3 region: CASSISNEQYF. The DNA for the CDR3 is TGTGCCAGTAGTATAAGCAACGAGCAGTACTTC. The variable domain in full, completed from reference TRBV19 and TRBJ2-7, reads DGGITQSPKYLFRKEGQNVTLSCEQNLNHDAMYWYRQDPGQGLRLIYYSQIVNDFQKGDIAEGYSVSREKKESFPLTVTSAQKNPTAFYLCASSISNEQYFGPGTRLTVT.

The V and J genes are TRBV27 and TRBJ1-2; 8 nucleotides match TRBD1. The CDR3 consists of 13 residues. Germline lookup yields CDR1 MNHEY and CDR2 SMNVEV (reference sequence). V trimming: 5 bases; J trimming: 8 bases; junction bases outside the gene matches: 7. The CDR3 DNA follows: TGTGCCAGCAGTCGAGACAGGGGAGGCGGCTACACCTTC. This encodes CASSRDRGGGYTF.

V and J are TRBV28 and TRBJ2-5; tentatively, D is TRBD1 (5 bases). Germline CDR1 reads MDHEN; CDR2 reads SYDVKM. V was clipped by 8 bases and J by 0 bases, with 7 bases between them. This CDR3 comprises 12 residues. The CDR3 DNA is TGTGCCAGCCGACAGAACCAAGAGACCCAGTACTTC. Translated, it gives CASRQNQETQYF.

V is TRBV28 and J is TRBJ1-1; D remains ambiguous. This CDR3 is 18 amino acids long. The V gene's germline CDR1 is MDHEN and CDR2 SYDVKM. Trimming stripped 2 bases from V and 0 bases from J, with 19 bases between. CDR3 amino acids: CASSLKTSENNMNTEAFF. CDR3 sequence (DNA): TGTGCCAGCAGTTTAAAAACTTCGGAAAACAACATGAACACTGAAGCTTTCTTT.

This chain links TRBV5-6 with TRBJ2-5; D gene unclear. Trimming cost V 6 bases and J 2 bases, with 14 bases left between them. The CDR3 totals 14 residues. Germline loops: CDR1 SGHDT, CDR2 YYEEEE. The CDR3 DNA reads as TGTGCCAGCAACAATCGGGTGGGGCAAGAGACCCAGTACTTC. Protein sequence: CASNNRVGQETQYF.

This sequence joins TRBV4-2 and TRBJ2-5, with 7 bases fitting TRBD2. Looked up from germline, CDR1 is LGHNA and CDR2 is YNFKEQ. This CDR3 has 14 amino acids. The V gene end was trimmed by 1 base and the J gene end by 7 bases; junction bases not matched to a gene: 6. The CDR3 sequence: CASSQGGGGGTQYF. For the CDR3, the DNA is TGTGCCAGCAGCCAAGGGGGGGGAGGTGGGACCCAGTACTTC.

This clone showed up just once. The rearrangement uses TRBV4-1 and TRBJ2-1; D gene ambiguous. The CDR3 sequence is 14 residues long. Germline V gives CDR1 MGHRA, CDR2 YSYEKL. V lost 0 bases, J lost 8 bases, and 11 bases lay in between. This CDR3 reads CASSQDEGWDEQFF. The CDR3 DNA reads as TGCGCCAGCAGCCAAGATGAAGGGTGGGATGAGCAGTTCTTC.

The V and J genes are TRBV27 and TRBJ2-1; unclear D gene. The CDR3 has 16 residues. V was shortened by 6 bases and J by 1 base, with 16 bases between the two germline ends. CDR1 is MNHEY, CDR2 SMNVEV, per germline (reference sequence). CDR3 sequence (DNA): TGTGCCAGCAGCCCGCGCGTCGGCGGTTCCTACAATGAGCAGTTCTTC. This codes for CASSPRVGGSYNEQFF.

The chain couples TRBV27 to TRBJ1-1; D is unresolved. Germline V gives CDR1 MNHEY, CDR2 SMNVEV (reference sequence). The germline V and J ends were trimmed by 6 bases and 7 bases, with 9 bases remaining between them. The CDR3 runs 11 residues. The CDR3 sequence is CASRGEVEAFF. DNA of the CDR3: TGTGCCAGCAGGGGTGAGGTTGAAGCTTTCTTT.

This clone was seen a single time. The rearrangement links TRBV29-1 to TRBJ1-2; 8 nucleotides match TRBD1. CDR3 size: 14 residues. Germline trimming cut 4 bases from V and 6 bases from J; bases unmatched to any gene: 10. CDR1 SQVTM and CDR2 ANQGSEA come from the germline V gene. The CDR3, as DNA: TGCAGCGTTGTAGGTCCACAGGGGGTTGATGGCTACACCTTC. Translating it yields CSVVGPQGVDGYTF. Looking up the rest from reference TRBV29-1 and TRBJ1-2 gives the full variable domain: SAVISQKPSRDICQRGTSLTIQCQVDSQVTMMFWYRQQPGQSLTLIATANQGSEATYESGFVIDKFPISRPNLTFSTLTVSNMSPEDSSIYLCSVVGPQGVDGYTFGSGTRLTVV.

J is TRBJ2-1 and V is TRBV5-4; 8 bases agree with TRBD2. The CDR3 contains 17 residues. Looked up from germline, CDR1 is SGHNT and CDR2 is YYREEE (reference sequence). After removal of 4 bases from V and 5 bases from J, the junction contained 14 bases not matched to a gene. The CDR3 sequence: CASSPTPGLDFNNEQFF. The DNA of the CDR3 is TGTGCCAGCAGCCCCACCCCGGGACTAGATTTTAACAATGAGCAGTTCTTC.

This chain joins TRBV19 and TRBJ2-6; no clear D gene. Trimming left V 8 bases short and J 0 bases short, with 8 bases between. The CDR3 sequence is 14 residues long. Germline-derived CDR1 and CDR2 are LNHDA and SQIVND (reference sequence). The CDR3 loop is CASEVPSGANVLTF. The CDR3, as DNA: TGTGCCAGTGAAGTACCCTCTGGGGCCAACGTCCTGACTTTC.

The rearrangement uses TRBV28 and TRBJ1-4; D call uncertain. The V and J ends lost 7 bases and 4 bases respectively, with 19 bases between them. From germline, CDR1 is MDHEN and CDR2 SYDVKM. CDR3 length: 16 amino acids. The CDR3 reads CASKIVTSRDNEKLFF. DNA of the CDR3: TGTGCCAGCAAAATAGTCACCTCCCGTGATAATGAAAAACTGTTTTTT.

This rearrangement joins TRBV4-1 to TRBJ1-2, with 10 nucleotides matching TRBD1. There are 15 residues in the CDR3. Germline V gene data show CDR1 as MGHRA and CDR2 as YSYEKL. Trimming removed 1 base from V and 6 bases from J; junction bases left unmatched: 5. The CDR3 coding sequence is TGCGCCAGCAGCCAAGGACAGGGGGCAGGAAATGGCTACACCTTC. This encodes CASSQGQGAGNGYTF.

V is TRBV4-3 and J is TRBJ2-1; D is perhaps TRBD2 (6 bases). The V end lost 5 bases, the J end lost 3 bases, and 11 bases lay between the germline ends. This CDR3 has 14 residues. Germline V gene sequence: CDR1 LGHNA, CDR2 YSLEER. The CDR3 DNA reads as TGCGCCAGCAGCGAGGGACTCCGCTACAATGAGCAGTTCTTC. It yields the protein CASSEGLRYNEQFF.

The V call is TRBV7-9, the J call TRBJ2-2; D is tentatively TRBD1 or TRBD2 (5 bases each). CDR3 length: 13 residues. Germline assignment: CDR1 SEHNR and CDR2 FQNEAQ (reference sequence). V lost 10 bases and J lost 6, with 15 bases in between. Written as DNA, the CDR3 is TGTGCCACCGAGCGGCAGGGTTCCGGGGAGCTGTTTTTT. This gives the protein CATERQGSGELFF.

The rearrangement links TRBV28 to TRBJ2-7; maybe TRBD1 (6 bases). CDR1 and CDR2 (germline): MDHEN, SYDVKM. The CDR3 is 18 residues long. The V end lost 5 bases, the J end lost 3 bases, and 26 bases lay between the germline ends. The DNA of the CDR3 is TGTGCCAGCAGTAGCAGGGGCCGGAATTCTACCGCTTACTACGAGCAGTACTTC. Translating it yields CASSSRGRNSTAYYEQYF.